One and the same sample provided the 8 T cell receptor beta chains below, sequenced in a study of blood T cells in healthy people across ages. For the second PCR, which ran for about 6 to 11 cycles, a sample-barcoded 5' primer and a J-beta primer mix were used. From the 5' RACE reads, TCRdb called clonotypes with MiXCR, one entry per CDR3 protein. The table includes some 1.5 million distinct CDR3 sequences, approximately 30% detected once. The sample taken for sequencing was blood. All receptors come from a woman in her twenties or thirties in good health.

The V gene is TRBV20-1, the J gene TRBJ2-3; D is unresolved. Germline V CDR1 and CDR2: DFQATT, SNEGSKA (reference sequence). The CDR3 runs 12 residues. V gave up 6 bases and J gave up 10 bases, with 17 bases separating them. The CDR3 coding sequence is TGCAGTGCCCATATAGACCACCCCTCGCAGTATTTT. Its protein is CSAHIDHPSQYF.

This clonotype was seen ten or more times. The CDR3 sequence: CSADPRRRENGEQFF. CDR3 in DNA: TGCAGTGCTGACCCCCGCAGGCGGGAGAACGGTGAGCAGTTCTTC. V gene TRBV20-1 combines with J gene TRBJ2-1; 7 bases align to TRBD2. This CDR3 is 15 amino acids long. CDR1 is DFQATT and CDR2 is SNEGSKA in the germline V gene (reference sequence). V trimming: 5 bases; J trimming: 9 bases; junction bases outside the gene matches: 16.

This chain links TRBV7-9 with TRBJ2-6; D not certain. Germline V CDR1 and CDR2: SEHNR, FQNEAQ (reference sequence). The V gene lost 5 bases and the J gene lost 0 bases, with 11 bases spanning the gap. This CDR3 spans 16 amino acids. CDR3 in amino acids: CASSPSVLSGANVLTF. The CDR3 DNA is TGTGCCAGCAGCCCATCCGTCCTCTCTGGGGCCAACGTCCTGACTTTC.

The chain is built from TRBV9 and TRBJ1-6; D is ambiguous. This CDR3 contains 16 residues. Trimming removed 0 bases from V and 3 bases from J, with 10 bases in between. Per germline, CDR1 SGDLS and CDR2 YYNGEE. In DNA form, the CDR3 reads TGTGCCAGCAGCGTAGGGGCAGCGAACTATAATTCACCCCTCCACTTT. This translates into CASSVGAANYNSPLHF.

As concerns this clonotype: No conserved phenylalanine or tryptophan is present at the end of the CDR3, so a read error is the likely explanation. CDR3 nucleotides: TGTGCCAGCAGTTATTACAGGGGGCTGGGTGGCTACACCTGC. It is translated as CASSYYRGLGGYTC. V is TRBV6-5 and J is TRBJ1-2; the match to TRBD1 covers 9 bases. This CDR3 has 14 residues. V was pared by 3 bases and J by 7 bases, with 6 bases of the junction left unmatched. Germline CDR1 is MNHEY and CDR2 is SVGAGI.

Points on this clonotype: Just one base apart from a much larger clone, this may be a read error. The V gene is TRBV7-9, the J gene TRBJ2-4; D uncertain. The DNA end is more similar to TRBJ2-7, so the J call may be wrong. The CDR3 extends over 13 amino acids. Germline-derived CDR1 and CDR2 are SEHNR and FQNEAQ (reference sequence). In nucleotides, the CDR3 is TGTGCCTGCAGCTTAGATTGGAGATACGAGCAGTACTTC. Encoded protein: CACSLDWRYEQYF.

This clonotype occurred many times. V is TRBV5-4 and J is TRBJ1-2; 8 bases are a match to TRBD1. V shed 4 bases and J 5 bases; nucleotides not matched to a gene: 4. The CDR3 runs to 13 residues. Germline CDR1 SGHNT, CDR2 YYREEE (reference sequence). The CDR3 sequence is CASSVDREYGYTF. The CDR3 DNA sequence: TGTGCCAGCAGCGTGGACAGGGAATATGGCTACACCTTC.

The chain is built from TRBV3-1 and TRBJ1-2; D gene ambiguous. The CDR3 sequence is 13 residues long. Germline V gene sequence: CDR1 LGHDT, CDR2 YNNKEL (reference sequence). V lost 4 bases and J 7 bases, leaving 13 bases between the germline ends. The CDR3 DNA is TGTGCCAGCAGCCTCAGGCCTGTGAGTGGCTACACCTTC. Protein sequence: CASSLRPVSGYTF. The complete variable domain, with remaining parts taken from reference TRBV3-1 and TRBJ1-2, reads DTAVSQTPKYLVTQMGNDKSIKCEQNLGHDTMYWYKQDSKKFLKIMFSYNNKELIINETVPNRFSPKSPDKAHLNLHINSLELGDSAVYFCASSLRPVSGYTFGSGTRLTVV.